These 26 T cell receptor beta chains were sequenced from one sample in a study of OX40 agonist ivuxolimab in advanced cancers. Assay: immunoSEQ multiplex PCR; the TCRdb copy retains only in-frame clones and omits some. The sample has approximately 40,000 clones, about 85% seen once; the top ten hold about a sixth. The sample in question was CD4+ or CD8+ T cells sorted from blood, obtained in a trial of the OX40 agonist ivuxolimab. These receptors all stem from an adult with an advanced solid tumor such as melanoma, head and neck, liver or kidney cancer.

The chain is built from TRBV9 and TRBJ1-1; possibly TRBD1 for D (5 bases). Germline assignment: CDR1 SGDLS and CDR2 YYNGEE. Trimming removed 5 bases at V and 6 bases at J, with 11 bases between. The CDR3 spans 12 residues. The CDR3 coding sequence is TGTGCCAGCAGTTCTGGGACGTCTGAAGCTTTCTTT. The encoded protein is CASSSGTSEAFF. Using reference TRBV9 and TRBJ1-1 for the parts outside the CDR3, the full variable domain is DSGVTQTPKHLITATGQRVTLRCSPRSGDLSVYWYQQSLDQGLQFLIQYYNGEERAKGNILERFSAQQFPDLHSELNLSSLELGDSALYFCASSSGTSEAFFGQGTRLTVV.

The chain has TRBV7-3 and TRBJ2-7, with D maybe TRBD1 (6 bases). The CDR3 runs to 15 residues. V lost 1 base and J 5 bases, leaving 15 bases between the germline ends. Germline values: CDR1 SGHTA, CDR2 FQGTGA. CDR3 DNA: TGTGCCAGCAGCTTAAAGGGCAGGGGTACTGACGAGCAGTACTTC. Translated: CASSLKGRGTDEQYF.

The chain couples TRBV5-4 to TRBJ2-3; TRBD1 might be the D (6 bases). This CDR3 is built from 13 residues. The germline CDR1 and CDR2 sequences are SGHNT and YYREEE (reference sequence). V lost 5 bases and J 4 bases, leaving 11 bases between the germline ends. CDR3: CASRGDIPDTQYF. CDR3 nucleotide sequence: TGTGCCAGCAGGGGGGACATCCCAGATACGCAGTATTTT.

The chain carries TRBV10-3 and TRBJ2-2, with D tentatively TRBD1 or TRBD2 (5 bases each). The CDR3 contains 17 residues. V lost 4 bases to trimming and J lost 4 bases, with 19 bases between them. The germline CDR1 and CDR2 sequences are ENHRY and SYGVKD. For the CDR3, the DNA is TGTGCCATCAGTGGCATAACCGGGACCTCGGGCACCGGGGAGCTGTTTTTT. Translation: CAISGITGTSGTGELFF.

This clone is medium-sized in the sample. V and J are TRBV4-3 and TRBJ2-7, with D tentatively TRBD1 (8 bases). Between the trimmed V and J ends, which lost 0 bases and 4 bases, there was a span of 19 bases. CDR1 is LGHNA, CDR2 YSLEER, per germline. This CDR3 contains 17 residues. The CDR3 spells CASSQDGIGQGGYEQYF. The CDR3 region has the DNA TGCGCCAGCAGCCAAGATGGGATTGGACAGGGAGGGTACGAGCAGTACTTC.

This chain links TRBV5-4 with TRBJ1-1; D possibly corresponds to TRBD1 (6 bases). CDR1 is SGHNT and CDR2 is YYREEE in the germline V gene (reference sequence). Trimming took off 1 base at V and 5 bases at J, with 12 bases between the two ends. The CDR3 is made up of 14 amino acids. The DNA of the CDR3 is TGTGCCAGCAGCTTGACAGGGAGGGGTACTGAAGCTTTCTTT. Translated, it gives CASSLTGRGTEAFF.

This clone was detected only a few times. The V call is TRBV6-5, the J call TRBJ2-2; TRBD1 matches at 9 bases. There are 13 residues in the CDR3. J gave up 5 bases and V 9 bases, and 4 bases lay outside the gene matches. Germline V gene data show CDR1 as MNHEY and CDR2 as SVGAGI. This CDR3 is CASSGTGTGELFF. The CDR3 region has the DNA TGTGCCAGTTCCGGGACAGGGACCGGGGAGCTGTTTTTT.

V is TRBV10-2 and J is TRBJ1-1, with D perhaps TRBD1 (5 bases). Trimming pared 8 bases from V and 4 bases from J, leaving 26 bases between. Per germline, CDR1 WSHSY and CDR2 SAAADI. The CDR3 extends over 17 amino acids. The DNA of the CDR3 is TGCGCCAGCGTTGGGCTGGTGGGCCCCCGCGGGGGCACTGAAGCTTTCTTT. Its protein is CASVGLVGPRGGTEAFF.

The CDR3 DNA follows: TGTGCCAGCAGTGCAGGGGGCACCTACGAGCAGTACTTC. Amino acids: CASSAGGTYEQYF. J is TRBJ2-7 and V is TRBV6-6, with 8 bases fitting TRBD1. The junction had 2 bases not matched to a gene; V was cut back by 5 bases and J by 2 bases. The CDR3 has 13 amino acids. The germline gives CDR1 MNHNY, CDR2 SVGAGI (reference sequence).

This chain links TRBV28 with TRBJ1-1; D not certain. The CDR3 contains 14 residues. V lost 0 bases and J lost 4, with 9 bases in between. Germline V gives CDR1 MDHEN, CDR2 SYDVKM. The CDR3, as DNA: TGTGCCAGCAGTTTATGGCCGGACGGCACTGAAGCTTTCTTT. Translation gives CASSLWPDGTEAFF.

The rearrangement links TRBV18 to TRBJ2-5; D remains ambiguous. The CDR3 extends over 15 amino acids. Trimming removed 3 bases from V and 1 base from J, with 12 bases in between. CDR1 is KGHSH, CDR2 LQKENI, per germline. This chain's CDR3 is CASSPRWAIQETQYF. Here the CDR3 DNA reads TGTGCCAGCTCACCGAGATGGGCAATCCAAGAGACCCAGTACTTC.

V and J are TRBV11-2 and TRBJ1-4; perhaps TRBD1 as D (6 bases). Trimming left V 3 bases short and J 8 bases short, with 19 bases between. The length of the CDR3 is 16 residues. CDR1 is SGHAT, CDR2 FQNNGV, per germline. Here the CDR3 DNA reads TGTGCCAGCAGCTTGCTCGCAGGGGCCCCAGGGGAAAAACTGTTTTTT. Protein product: CASSLLAGAPGEKLFF.

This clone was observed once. The CDR3: CASSQENSPGTDTQYF. The CDR3 DNA follows: TGCGCCAGCAGCCAAGAAAATAGCCCAGGCACAGATACGCAGTATTTT. The chain recombines TRBV4-3 with TRBJ2-3; D is unresolved. V shed 0 bases and J shed 1 base, with 11 bases lying between them. The CDR3 has 16 amino acids. The V gene's germline CDR1 is LGHNA and CDR2 YSLEER.

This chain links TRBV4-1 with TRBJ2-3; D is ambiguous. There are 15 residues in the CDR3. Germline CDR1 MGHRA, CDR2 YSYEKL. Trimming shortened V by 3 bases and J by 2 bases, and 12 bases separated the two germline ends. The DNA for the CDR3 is TGCGCCAGCAGCCAGGCGAGAATGATCACAGATACGCAGTATTTT. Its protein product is CASSQARMITDTQYF.

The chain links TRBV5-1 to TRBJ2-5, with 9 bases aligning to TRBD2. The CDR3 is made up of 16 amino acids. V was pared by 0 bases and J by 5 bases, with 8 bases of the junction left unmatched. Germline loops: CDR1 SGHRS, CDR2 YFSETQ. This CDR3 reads CASSLGQGLALETQYF. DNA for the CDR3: TGCGCCAGCAGCTTGGGCCAGGGACTAGCACTGGAGACCCAGTACTTC.

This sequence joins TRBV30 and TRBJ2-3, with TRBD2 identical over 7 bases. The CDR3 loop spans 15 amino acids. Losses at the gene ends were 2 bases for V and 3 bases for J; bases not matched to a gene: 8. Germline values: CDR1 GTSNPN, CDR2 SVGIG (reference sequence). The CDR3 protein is CAWSYLGTTTDTQYF. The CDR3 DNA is TGTGCCTGGAGTTACCTCGGGACTACGACAGATACGCAGTATTTT.

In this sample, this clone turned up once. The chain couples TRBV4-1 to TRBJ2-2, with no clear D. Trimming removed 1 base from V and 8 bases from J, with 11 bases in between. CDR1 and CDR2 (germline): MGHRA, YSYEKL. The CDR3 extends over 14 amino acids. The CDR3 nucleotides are TGCGCCAGCAGCCAAGGAGCCGGGTTAGGGGAGCTGTTTTTT. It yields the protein CASSQGAGLGELFF.

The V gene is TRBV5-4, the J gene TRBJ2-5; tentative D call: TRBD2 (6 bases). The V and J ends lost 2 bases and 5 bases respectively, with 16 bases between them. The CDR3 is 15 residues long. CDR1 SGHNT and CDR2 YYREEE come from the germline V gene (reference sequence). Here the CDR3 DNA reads TGTGCCAGCAGCTTTGGAGGGGACGGTCGGGAGACCCAGTACTTC. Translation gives CASSFGGDGRETQYF. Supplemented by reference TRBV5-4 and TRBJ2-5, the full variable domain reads ETGVTQSPTHLIKTRGQQVTLRCSSQSGHNTVSWYQQALGQGPQFIFQYYREEENGRGNFPPRFSGLQFPNYSSELNVNALELDDSALYLCASSFGGDGRETQYFGPGTRLLVL.

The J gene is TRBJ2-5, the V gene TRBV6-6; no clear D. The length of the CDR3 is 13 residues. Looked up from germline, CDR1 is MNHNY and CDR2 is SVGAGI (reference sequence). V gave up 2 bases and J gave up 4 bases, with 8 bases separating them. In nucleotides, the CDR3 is TGTGCCAGCAGTTACGGAGACACAGAGACCCAGTACTTC. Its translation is CASSYGDTETQYF.

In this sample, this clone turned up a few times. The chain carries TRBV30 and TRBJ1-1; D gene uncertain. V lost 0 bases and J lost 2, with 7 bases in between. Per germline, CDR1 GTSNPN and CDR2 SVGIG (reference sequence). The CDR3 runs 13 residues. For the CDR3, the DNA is TGTGCCTGGAGTGTACTGGAAAACACTGAAGCTTTCTTT. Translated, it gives CAWSVLENTEAFF.

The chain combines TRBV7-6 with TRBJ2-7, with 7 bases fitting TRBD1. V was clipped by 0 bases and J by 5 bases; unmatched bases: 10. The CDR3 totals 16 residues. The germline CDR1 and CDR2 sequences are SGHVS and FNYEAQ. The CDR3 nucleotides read TGTGCCAGCAGCTTAGCGCGAGGGGGCCCCACGGACGAGCAGTACTTC. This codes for CASSLARGGPTDEQYF.

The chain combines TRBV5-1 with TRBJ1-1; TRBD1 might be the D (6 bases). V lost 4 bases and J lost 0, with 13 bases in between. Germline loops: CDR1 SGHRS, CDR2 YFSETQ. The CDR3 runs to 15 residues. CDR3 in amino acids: CASSTWGGVNTEAFF. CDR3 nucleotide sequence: TGCGCCAGCAGCACCTGGGGGGGCGTGAACACTGAAGCTTTCTTT.

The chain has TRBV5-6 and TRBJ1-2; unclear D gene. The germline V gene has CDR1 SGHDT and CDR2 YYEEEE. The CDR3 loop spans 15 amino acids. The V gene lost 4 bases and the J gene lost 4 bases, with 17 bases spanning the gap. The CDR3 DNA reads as TGTGCCAGCAGCCCCCGTGGATCGGAAGGCTATGGCTACACCTTC. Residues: CASSPRGSEGYGYTF. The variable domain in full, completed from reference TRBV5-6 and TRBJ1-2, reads DAGVTQSPTHLIKTRGQQVTLRCSPKSGHDTVSWYQQALGQGPQFIFQYYEEEERQRGNFPDRFSGHQFPNYSSELNVNALLLGDSALYLCASSPRGSEGYGYTFGSGTRLTVV.

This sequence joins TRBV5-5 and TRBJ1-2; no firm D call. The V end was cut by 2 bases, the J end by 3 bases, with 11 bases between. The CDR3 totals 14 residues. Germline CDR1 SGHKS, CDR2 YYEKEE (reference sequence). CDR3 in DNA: TGTGCCAGCAGCTTCCAGAGACGGGACTATGGCTACACCTTC. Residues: CASSFQRRDYGYTF.

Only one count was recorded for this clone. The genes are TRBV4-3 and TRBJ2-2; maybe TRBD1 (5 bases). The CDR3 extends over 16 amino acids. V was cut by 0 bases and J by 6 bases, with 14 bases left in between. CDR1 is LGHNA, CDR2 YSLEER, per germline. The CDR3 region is CASSQDMGPRPGELFF. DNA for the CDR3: TGCGCCAGCAGCCAAGATATGGGGCCTAGGCCCGGGGAGCTGTTTTTT.

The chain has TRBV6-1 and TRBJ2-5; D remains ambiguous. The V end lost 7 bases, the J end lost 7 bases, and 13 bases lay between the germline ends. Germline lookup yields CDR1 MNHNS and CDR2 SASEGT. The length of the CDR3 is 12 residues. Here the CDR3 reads CASIRVETTQYF. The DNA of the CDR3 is TGTGCCAGCATTAGGGTGGAGACGACCCAGTACTTC.